This T cell receptor beta chain was profiled in a study of vaccination and CD4 T cells after COVID-19. Turning to the study itself: Overlapping SARS-CoV-2, HCoV-NL63, HCoV-OC43 and HCoV-229E spike peptides were used to stimulate cells.

Sequencing of DNA taken from cultured CD4+ T cells relied on the Oncomine TCR Beta short-read assay. TCRdb reprocessed the PCR reads with MiXCR, giving one entry per CDR3 protein. The repertoire has approximately 16,000 distinct CDR3 sequences, less than 70% of them found once; the top ten carry 3.5% to 4.5%. Treatment in this sample: approximately nine-day PBMC culture with coronavirus spike peptide pools or control peptides (ViraFEST assay). Germline V gene lookup returns CDR1 MNHNS and CDR2 SASEGT. The CDR3 contains 18 residues. Trimming removed 8 bases from V and 2 bases from J; junction bases left unmatched: 15. As regards this clonotype: The antigen remains undetermined.

This TCR was sampled from a human donor who had recovered from COVID-19. The material sequenced was CD4+ T cells from blood, cultured in vitro, taken before SARS-CoV-2 vaccination. The V and J genes are TRBV6-1 and TRBJ2-5, with 12 bases matching TRBD2. The CDR3 sequence is CASGNGWGLAGNQETQYF. CDR3 DNA: TGTGCCAGCGGGAATGGCTGGGGACTAGCGGGTAATCAAGAGACCCAGTACTTC.